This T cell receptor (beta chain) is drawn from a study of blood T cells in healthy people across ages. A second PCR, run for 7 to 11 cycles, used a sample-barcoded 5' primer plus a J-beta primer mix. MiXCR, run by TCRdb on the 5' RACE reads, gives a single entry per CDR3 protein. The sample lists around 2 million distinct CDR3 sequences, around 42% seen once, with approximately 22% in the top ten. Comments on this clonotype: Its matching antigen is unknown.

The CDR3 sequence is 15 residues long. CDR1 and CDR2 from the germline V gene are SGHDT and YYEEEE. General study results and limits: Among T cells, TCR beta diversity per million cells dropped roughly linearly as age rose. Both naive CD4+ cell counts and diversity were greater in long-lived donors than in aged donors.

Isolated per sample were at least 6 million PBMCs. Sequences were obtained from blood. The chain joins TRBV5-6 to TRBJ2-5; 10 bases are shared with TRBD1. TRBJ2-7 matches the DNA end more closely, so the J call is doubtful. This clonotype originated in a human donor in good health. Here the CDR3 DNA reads TGTGCCAGCAGCTCTGAGGGGACAGGGGCGTACGAGCAGTACTTC. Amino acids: CASSSEGTGAYEQYF.